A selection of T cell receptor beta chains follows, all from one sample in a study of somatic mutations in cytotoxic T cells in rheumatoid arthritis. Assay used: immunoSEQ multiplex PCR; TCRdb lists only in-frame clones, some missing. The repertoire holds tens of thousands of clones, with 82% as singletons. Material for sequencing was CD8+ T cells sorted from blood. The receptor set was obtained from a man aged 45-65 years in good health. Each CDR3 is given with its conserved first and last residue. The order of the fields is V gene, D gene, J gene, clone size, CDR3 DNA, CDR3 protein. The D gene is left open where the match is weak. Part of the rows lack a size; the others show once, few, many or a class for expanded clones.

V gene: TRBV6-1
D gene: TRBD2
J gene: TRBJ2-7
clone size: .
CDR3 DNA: TGTGCCAGCAGTGTGGGACTAGCGGAAACCTACGAGCAGTACTTC
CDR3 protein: CASSVGLAETYEQYF

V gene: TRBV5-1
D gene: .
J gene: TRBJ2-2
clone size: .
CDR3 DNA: TGCGCCAGCAGCTTGAGGGGTGGCACCGGGGAGCTGTTTTTT
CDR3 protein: CASSLRGGTGELFF

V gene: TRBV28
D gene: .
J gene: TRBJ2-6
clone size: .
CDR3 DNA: TGTGCCAGCACCTCGAGGGCCAACGTCCTGACTTTC
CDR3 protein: CASTSRANVLTF

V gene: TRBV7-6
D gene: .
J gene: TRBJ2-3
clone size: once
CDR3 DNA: TGTGCCAGCAGCTTAGCGGCACGACTCACAGATACGCAGTATTTT
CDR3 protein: CASSLAARLTDTQYF

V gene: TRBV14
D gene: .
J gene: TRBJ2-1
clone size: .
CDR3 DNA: TGTGCCAGCAGCCCTAGTTTTTATGAGCAGTTCTTC
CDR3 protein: CASSPSFYEQFF

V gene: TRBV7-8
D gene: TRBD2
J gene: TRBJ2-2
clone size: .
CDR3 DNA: TGTGCCAGCAGTCAATTAGCGGGCAGAGGAACCGGGGAGCTGTTTTTT
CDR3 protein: CASSQLAGRGTGELFF

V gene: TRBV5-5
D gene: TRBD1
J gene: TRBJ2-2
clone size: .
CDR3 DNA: TGTGCCAGCAGCTCTATGCCCGACAGGGGACGCGGCACCGGGGAGCTGTTTTTT
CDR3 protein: CASSSMPDRGRGTGELFF

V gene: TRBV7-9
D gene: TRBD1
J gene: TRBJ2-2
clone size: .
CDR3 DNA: TGTGCCAGCAGCCCTAGACAGGGATCGAACACCGGGGAGCTGTTTTTT
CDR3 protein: CASSPRQGSNTGELFF

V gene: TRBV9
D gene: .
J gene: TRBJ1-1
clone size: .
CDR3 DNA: TGTGCCAGCAGCGTGGCAGGAGCTACTGAAGCTTTCTTT
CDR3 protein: CASSVAGATEAFF

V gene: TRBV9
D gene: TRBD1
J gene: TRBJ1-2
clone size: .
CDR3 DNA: TGTGCCAGCAGCGTAGCAAATTTGGGGGGACAGGTTCCTGACTATGGCTACACCTTC
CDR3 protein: CASSVANLGGQVPDYGYTF

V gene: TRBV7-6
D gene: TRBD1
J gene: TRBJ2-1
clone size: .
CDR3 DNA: TGTGCCAGCAGCTTAAGGACAGGAACTTACAATGAGCAGTTCTTC
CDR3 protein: CASSLRTGTYNEQFF

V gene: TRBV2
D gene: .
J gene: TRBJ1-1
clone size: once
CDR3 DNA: TGTGCCAGCATCAGGGGCAGGACTGAAGCTTTCTTT
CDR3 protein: CASIRGRTEAFF

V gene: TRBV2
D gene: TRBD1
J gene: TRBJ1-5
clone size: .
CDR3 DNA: TGTGCCAGCAGGATGAGGGACAGATACAATCAGCCCCAGCATTTT
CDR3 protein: CASRMRDRYNQPQHF

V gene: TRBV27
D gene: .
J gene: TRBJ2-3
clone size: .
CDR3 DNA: TGTGCCAGCAGTCACCATGGACGCTCCTCAGATACGCAGTATTTT
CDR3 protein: CASSHHGRSSDTQYF

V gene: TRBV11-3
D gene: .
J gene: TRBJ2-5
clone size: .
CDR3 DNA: TGTGCCAGCAGCTTAACAGGGAGTTGGGGAGAGACCCAGTACTTC
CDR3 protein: CASSLTGSWGETQYF

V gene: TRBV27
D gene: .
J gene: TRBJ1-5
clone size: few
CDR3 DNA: TGTGCCAGCAGTTTAGGGCATAATCAGCCCCAGCATTTT
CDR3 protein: CASSLGHNQPQHF

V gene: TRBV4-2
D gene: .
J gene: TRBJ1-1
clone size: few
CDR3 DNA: TGTGCCAGCAGCCAAGTCGGGGGGAACACTGAAGCTTTCTTT
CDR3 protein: CASSQVGGNTEAFF

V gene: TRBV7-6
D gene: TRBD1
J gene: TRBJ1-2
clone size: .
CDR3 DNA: TGTGCCAGCAGCCCCTGGGACAGCCATGGCTACACCTTC
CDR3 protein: CASSPWDSHGYTF

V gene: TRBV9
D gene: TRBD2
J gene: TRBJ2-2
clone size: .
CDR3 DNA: TGTGCCAGCAGCCCTCAAAGCGGGAGGGCCAATTTGGGGGAGCTGTTTTTT
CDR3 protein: CASSPQSGRANLGELFF

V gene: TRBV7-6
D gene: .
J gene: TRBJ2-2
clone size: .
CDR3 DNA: TGTGCCAGCAGCCTAAGGGGAACCGGGGAGCTGTTTTTT
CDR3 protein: CASSLRGTGELFF

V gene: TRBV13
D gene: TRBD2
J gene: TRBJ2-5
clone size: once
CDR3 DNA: TGTGCCAGCAGCTTAGCGGGGACTAGCGGAAAAGAGACCCAGTACTTC
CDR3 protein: CASSLAGTSGKETQYF

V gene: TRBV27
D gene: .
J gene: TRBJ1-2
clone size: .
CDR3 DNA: TGTGCCAGCAGTTTGGGGCCCCGAGCTGATGGCTACACCTTC
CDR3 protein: CASSLGPRADGYTF

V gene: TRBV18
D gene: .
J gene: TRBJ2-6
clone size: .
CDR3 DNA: TGTGCCAGCTCACCACCGGGAGCAGAGGCCAACGTCCTGACTTTC
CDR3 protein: CASSPPGAEANVLTF

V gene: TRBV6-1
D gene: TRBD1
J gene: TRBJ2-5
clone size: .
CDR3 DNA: TGTGCCAGCAAGACAGGGGACGTAGAGACCCAGTACTTC
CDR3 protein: CASKTGDVETQYF

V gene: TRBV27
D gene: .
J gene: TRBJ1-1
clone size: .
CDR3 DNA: TGTGCCAGCAGACTAGCGGCGAACACTGAAGCTTTCTTT
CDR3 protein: CASRLAANTEAFF

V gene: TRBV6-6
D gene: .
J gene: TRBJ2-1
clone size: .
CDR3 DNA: TGTGCCAGCACGCCCTCTCCCCGCGGCTCCTACAATGAGCAGTTCTTC
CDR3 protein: CASTPSPRGSYNEQFF

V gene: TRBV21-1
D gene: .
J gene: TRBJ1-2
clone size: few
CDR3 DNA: TGTGCCAGCAGCAAAGAAGAGTGGAGGTACTATGGCTACACCTTC
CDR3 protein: CASSKEEWRYYGYTF

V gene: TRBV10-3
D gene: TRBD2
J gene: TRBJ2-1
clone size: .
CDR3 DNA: TGTGCCGTAATAGCGGGAGCGAATGAGCAGTTCTTC
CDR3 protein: CAVIAGANEQFF

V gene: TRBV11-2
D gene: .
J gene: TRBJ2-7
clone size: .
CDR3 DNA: TGTGCCAGCAGCTTTGACGAGCAGTACTTC
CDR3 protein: CASSFDEQYF

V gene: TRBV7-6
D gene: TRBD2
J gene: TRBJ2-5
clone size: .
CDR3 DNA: TGTGCCAGCAGCTTGGGTAGGCGGGAGGTGCAAGAGACCCAGTACTTC
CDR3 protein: CASSLGRREVQETQYF

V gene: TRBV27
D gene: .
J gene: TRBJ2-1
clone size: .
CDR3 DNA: TGTGCCAGCAGTCGTGGCGGTAGTAATGAGCAGTTCTTC
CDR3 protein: CASSRGGSNEQFF

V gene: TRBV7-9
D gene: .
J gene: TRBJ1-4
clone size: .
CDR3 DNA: TGTGCCAGCAGAGTTGGGAAAAAACTGTTTTTT
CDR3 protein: CASRVGKKLFF

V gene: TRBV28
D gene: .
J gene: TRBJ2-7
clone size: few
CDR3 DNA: TGTGCCAGCAGTTTAAGGTCGGGCAGGGTGGCCTACGAGCAGTACTTC
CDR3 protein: CASSLRSGRVAYEQYF

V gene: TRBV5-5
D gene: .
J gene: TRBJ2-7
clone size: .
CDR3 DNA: TGTGCCAGCAGCTTGGGGGGGGTGTACTCCTACGAGCAGTACTTC
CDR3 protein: CASSLGGVYSYEQYF

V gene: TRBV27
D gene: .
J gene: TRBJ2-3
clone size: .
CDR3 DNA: TGTGCCAGCAGCCAAGACCGGAGGTCGACAGATACGCAGTATTTT
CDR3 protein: CASSQDRRSTDTQYF

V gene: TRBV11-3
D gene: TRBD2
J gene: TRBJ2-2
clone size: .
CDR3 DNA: TGTGCCAGCAGCTTAGATTGGCCTAGCGGGAGGGCCAGGGTGGCCGGGGAGCTGTTTTTT
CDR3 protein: CASSLDWPSGRARVAGELFF

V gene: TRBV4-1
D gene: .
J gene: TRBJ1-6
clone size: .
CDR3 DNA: TGCGCCAGCAGCCAAGCCATCCCCGGCTCCTATAATTCACCCCTCCACTTT
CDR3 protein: CASSQAIPGSYNSPLHF

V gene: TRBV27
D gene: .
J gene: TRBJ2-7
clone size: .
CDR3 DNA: TGTGCCAGCAGATATATAGAGGGCCACGAGCAGTACTTC
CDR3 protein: CASRYIEGHEQYF

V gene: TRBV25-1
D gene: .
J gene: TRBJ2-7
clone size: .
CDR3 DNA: TGTGCCAGCAGCTTTACTGAAGGCTCCTACGAGCAGTACTTC
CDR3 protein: CASSFTEGSYEQYF

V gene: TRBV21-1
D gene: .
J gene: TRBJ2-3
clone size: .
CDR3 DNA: TGTGCCAGCAGCAACCCCAGGGCAGATACGCAGTATTTT
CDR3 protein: CASSNPRADTQYF

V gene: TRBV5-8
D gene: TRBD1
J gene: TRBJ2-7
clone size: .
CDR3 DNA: TGTGCCAGCAGCCCATGGAAGCTGGACAGGGGGCGATTTGGGCAGTACTTC
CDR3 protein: CASSPWKLDRGRFGQYF

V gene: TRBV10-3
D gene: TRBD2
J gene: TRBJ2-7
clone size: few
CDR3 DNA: TGTGCCACCCGCGGGACTAGCAATAGGGAGCAGTACTTC
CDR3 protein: CATRGTSNREQYF

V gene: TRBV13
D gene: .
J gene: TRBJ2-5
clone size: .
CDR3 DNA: TGTGCCAGCAGCCTACGTTCTGAAGAGACCCAGTACTTC
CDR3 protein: CASSLRSEETQYF

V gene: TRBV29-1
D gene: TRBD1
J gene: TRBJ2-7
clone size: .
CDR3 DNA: TGCAGCGTCCCAGGTGGACAGGGCTCCTACGAGCAGTACTTC
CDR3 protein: CSVPGGQGSYEQYF

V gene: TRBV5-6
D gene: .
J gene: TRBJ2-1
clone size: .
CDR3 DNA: TGTGCCAGCAGCTTGGGTAGCCACGAGCAGTTCTTC
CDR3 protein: CASSLGSHEQFF

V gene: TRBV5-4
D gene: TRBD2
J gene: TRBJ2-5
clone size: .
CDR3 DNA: TGTGCCAGCAGCTCCCTAGCGGCCCAAGAGACCCAGTACTTC
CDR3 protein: CASSSLAAQETQYF

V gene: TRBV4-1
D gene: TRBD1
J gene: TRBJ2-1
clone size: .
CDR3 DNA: TGCGCCAGCAGCCAAGTGACAGGGCACAATGAGCAGTTCTTC
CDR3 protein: CASSQVTGHNEQFF

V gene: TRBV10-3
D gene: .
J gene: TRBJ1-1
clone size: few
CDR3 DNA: TGTGCCATCAGTGTAGGCGGCACTGAAGCTTTCTTT
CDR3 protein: CAISVGGTEAFF